The next 19 T cell receptor beta chains were all read from a single sample in a study of cytomegalovirus exposure and HLA in healthy donors (dated by TCRdb to the late 2010s). The method was the immunoSEQ multiplex PCR assay. For the multiplex PCR, a mixture combining 60 forward primers for TCR Vbeta segments and 13 reverse primers for TCR Jbeta segments was used. Here the immuneACCESS table is served through TCRdb, limited to in-frame sequences with V and J called. Missing clones are a known gap in these copies; in checked studies unresolved V genes cover under half, and the rest lacks a known reason. In this sample's table one finds approximately 92,000 clones. The top ten constitute around 3.4% of the sample. Sequencing input: PBMCs. The receptors were sampled from a woman in her 30s in good health and CMV-seronegative.

The gene calls are TRBV7-2 and TRBJ2-3; D possibly corresponds to TRBD2 (6 bases). The CDR3 has 15 amino acids. V was clipped by 5 bases and J by 0 bases, with 12 bases between them. Per the germline V gene, CDR1 is SGHTA and CDR2 is FQGNSA. The CDR3 sequence: CASSRAGPSTDTQYF. The DNA of the CDR3 is TGTGCCAGCAGCCGAGCGGGTCCTAGCACAGATACGCAGTATTTT.

The chain recombines TRBV7-9 with TRBJ2-2, with 11 bases fitting TRBD1. Germline CDR1 is SEHNR and CDR2 is FQNEAQ (reference sequence). Trimming cost V 11 bases and J 4 bases; bases outside gene matches: 12. The CDR3 has 16 residues. For the CDR3, the DNA is TGTGCCTCCGTGGGGGACAGGGGGGTCGGCACCGGGGAGCTGTTTTTT. Translated: CASVGDRGVGTGELFF.

This chain links TRBV27 with TRBJ1-6, with D unclear. V was shortened by 5 bases and J by 5 bases, with 10 bases between the two germline ends. This CDR3 has 14 residues. Looked up from germline, CDR1 is MNHEY and CDR2 is SMNVEV (reference sequence). CDR3 sequence (DNA): TGTGCCAGCAGTCTCCTTCGGGATAATTCACCCCTCCACTTT. This encodes CASSLLRDNSPLHF.

The genes are TRBV10-2 and TRBJ2-3; D is unresolved. V was cut by 3 bases and J by 2 bases, with 9 bases left in between. Per the germline V gene, CDR1 is WSHSY and CDR2 is SAAADI. This CDR3 has 14 residues. CDR3 in DNA: TGCGCCAGCAGTGATTTGGAGACCACAGATACGCAGTATTTT. It codes for CASSDLETTDTQYF.

About this clone: One junction end disagrees with the germline gene, perhaps due to a read error. J is TRBJ1-6 and V is TRBV7-9, with a possible D match to TRBD1 (5 bases). This CDR3 contains 14 residues. In germline, CDR1 is SEHNR, CDR2 FQNEAQ (reference sequence). The CDR3 bases are TGTGCCGGCAGCCCCGGGGGGGTAGGGTTACCCCTCCACTTT. Its protein is CAGSPGGVGLPLHF.

J is TRBJ2-7 and V is TRBV27, with D possibly being TRBD1 (5 bases). Germline lookup yields CDR1 MNHEY and CDR2 SMNVEV (reference sequence). The CDR3 has 16 amino acids. V lost 5 bases and J 3 bases, leaving 20 bases between the germline ends. DNA of the CDR3: TGTGCCAGCAGTCCTATCACCTCGACAGACTTCTACGAGCAGTACTTC. This sequence encodes CASSPITSTDFYEQYF.

The rearrangement joins TRBV28 to TRBJ2-5, with a tentative D call TRBD1 (5 bases). Germline V CDR1 and CDR2: MDHEN, SYDVKM. V lost 4 bases and J lost 11, with 32 bases in between. CDR3 length: 18 residues. As DNA, the CDR3 is TGTGCCAGCAGTTCCCACGGTAGGTTTGGACAACCTTCAGAGGAGCAGTACTTC. Translating it yields CASSSHGRFGQPSEEQYF.

V usage is TRBV15 and J usage is TRBJ2-3; tentative D call: TRBD2 (6 bases). Trimming stripped 3 bases from V and 5 bases from J, with 15 bases between. The CDR3 spans 15 residues. Germline V gene lookup returns CDR1 LNHNV and CDR2 YYDKDF (reference sequence). The CDR3 region is CATSSSAGLGDTQYF. Written as DNA, the CDR3 is TGTGCCACCAGCAGCTCCGCGGGACTGGGAGATACGCAGTATTTT.

The V call is TRBV5-1, the J call TRBJ1-1; TRBD1 aligns across 9 bases. With 0 bases clipped from V and 4 bases from J, the junction kept 7 bases outside the gene matches. This CDR3 comprises 16 residues. Germline CDR1 is SGHRS and CDR2 is YFSETQ. The CDR3 region has the DNA TGCGCCAGCAGCTTGGGGACAGGGGAAAGGGGCACTGAAGCTTTCTTT. Its translation is CASSLGTGERGTEAFF.

The CDR3 loop is CASSSRNTGELFF. CDR3 bases: TGTGCCAGCAGCTCGCGGAACACCGGGGAGCTGTTTTTT. The genes are TRBV28 and TRBJ2-2; no firm D call. Trimming pared 6 bases from V and 1 base from J, leaving 6 bases between. Germline CDR1 and CDR2: MDHEN and SYDVKM. The CDR3 spans 13 residues.

The gene calls are TRBV5-1 and TRBJ2-2, with a tentative D call TRBD2 (5 bases). CDR1 and CDR2 (germline): SGHRS, YFSETQ. The CDR3 spans 14 residues. V was shortened by 0 bases and J by 7 bases, with 10 bases between the two germline ends. CDR3 DNA: TGCGCCAGCAGCTTGGATAGCGCGGACGGGGAGCTGTTTTTT. This gives the protein CASSLDSADGELFF.

This sequence joins TRBV3-1 (or the pseudogene TRBV3-2) and TRBJ1-5, with unresolved D. The CDR3 is 9 residues long. Germline V gene sequence: CDR1 LGHDT, CDR2 YNNKEL (reference sequence). The CDR3 DNA reads TGTGCTGCAGGTCAGCCCCAGCATTTT. Translated: CAAGQPQHF.

The rearrangement uses TRBV6-6 and TRBJ1-1; 8 nucleotides align to TRBD1. Germline lookup yields CDR1 MNHNY and CDR2 SVGAGI (reference sequence). J gave up 6 bases and V 5 bases, and 5 bases lay outside the gene matches. This CDR3 contains 13 residues. CDR3 DNA sequence: TGTGCCAGCAGTACAGGGGGAAAGCCTGAAGCTTTCTTT. It specifies CASSTGGKPEAFF.

This chain uses TRBV28 with TRBJ1-3, with unresolved D. Germline CDR1 and CDR2: MDHEN and SYDVKM. The CDR3 consists of 13 residues. Trimming stripped 8 bases from V and 0 bases from J, with 8 bases between. The CDR3 is CASSLVSGNTIYF. For the CDR3, the DNA is TGTGCCAGCTCACTAGTCTCTGGAAACACCATATATTTT.

The chain links TRBV19 to TRBJ1-1; possible D gene TRBD1, 5 bases. Per the germline V gene, CDR1 is LNHDA and CDR2 is SQIVND (reference sequence). The CDR3 has 15 amino acids. V was shortened by 4 bases and J by 5 bases, with 17 bases between the two germline ends. CDR3 DNA sequence: TGTGCCAGTAGTAACCTGGGGGGGACGGGAACTGAAGCTTTCTTT. Translated: CASSNLGGTGTEAFF.

The chain joins TRBV29-1 to TRBJ2-3; D perhaps matches TRBD2 (6 bases). V was shortened by 3 bases and J by 4 bases, with 14 bases between the two germline ends. Germline CDR1 SQVTM, CDR2 ANQGSEA. The CDR3 is made up of 14 amino acids. The CDR3 loop is CSVEVSGTADTQYF. CDR3 DNA: TGCAGCGTTGAGGTTAGCGGCACGGCAGATACGCAGTATTTT.

This chain connects TRBV23-1 to TRBJ2-7, with a possible D match to TRBD2 (6 bases). TRBV23-1 is placed among ORFs of uncertain function. Trimming removed 0 bases at V and 4 bases at J, with 7 bases between. CDR3 length equals 13 residues. CDR3 in amino acids: CASSQSGLYEQYF. DNA of the CDR3: TGCGCCAGCAGTCAATCGGGACTTTACGAGCAGTACTTC.

The rearrangement links TRBV6-1 to TRBJ2-1; 8 bases agree with TRBD1. The V segment lost 6 bases and the J segment 7 bases; nucleotides outside the gene matches: 5. The length of the CDR3 is 13 residues. CDR1 is MNHNS, CDR2 SASEGT, per germline. CDR3 protein: CASRPTGGNEQFF. The CDR3 DNA is TGTGCCAGCAGACCCACAGGGGGGAATGAGCAGTTCTTC.

CDR3 loop: CSVEPMGGQELSTDTQYF. The CDR3 DNA follows: TGCAGCGTTGAGCCAATGGGAGGACAGGAGCTCAGCACAGATACGCAGTATTTT. This chain uses TRBV29-1 with TRBJ2-3; a possible D gene is TRBD1 (7 bases). CDR3 length equals 18 residues. CDR1 is SQVTM, CDR2 ANQGSEA, per germline. Trimming removed 3 bases from V and 0 bases from J, with 22 bases in between.